Below, one T cell receptor (beta chain) is given with its context. The antigen is not known. What was amplified from RNA transcripts were TCR beta CDR3 regions. A first-round RT-PCR of the TCR CDR3 used the HTBI primer set. TCRdb independently ran MiXCR on the multiplex PCR reads; one entry per CDR3 protein. Here the sample spans some 460,000 distinct CDR3 sequences, 15% to 18% being singletons. The hyperthyroidism was newly diagnosed and had lasted under 2 months; the patients were aged 18 to 65. This sample is part of a study of T cells in Graves' hyperthyroidism and ophthalmopathy. The wider study: Peripheral blood was drawn at first diagnosis, prior to all treatment.

This CDR3 is 15 amino acids long. With V trimmed by 1 base and J by 5 bases, 7 bases remained unmatched. Germline lookup yields CDR1 KGHSH and CDR2 LQKENI. Study-level results: Researchers found most expanded thyroid clonotypes above 0.001 in blood as well.

This sequence was found in a woman between 18 and 29 years old with Graves' hyperthyroidism. The V gene is TRBV18, the J gene TRBJ2-7; 8 bases align to TRBD1. Sequenced: blood. This CDR3 reads CASSPQTGVFHEQYF. CDR3 DNA sequence: TGTGCCAGCTCACCACAGACAGGGGTGTTCCACGAGCAGTACTTC.